These 23 T cell receptor beta chains were sequenced from one sample in a study of blood T cells in healthy people across ages (dated by TCRdb to the mid-2010s). Receptor libraries were prepared by 5' RACE. The data were produced on an Illumina HiSeq 2500. A second PCR of roughly 6 to 11 cycles was run with a J-beta primer mix and a sample-barcoded 5' primer. TCRdb's own reprocessing of the public reads used fastp at Q25 and MiXCR and kept productive beta chains. CDR3 protein sequences are deduplicated, and each keeps its most common genes and DNA. Within this sample are hundreds of thousands of distinct CDR3 sequences, with roughly 56% of them counted one time only. The ten biggest clones cover around 24% of the sample. The material sequenced was blood. The receptor source for this set is a middle-aged man in good health.

This chain joins TRBV3-1 and TRBJ2-3; 11 bases fit TRBD2. V trimming: 2 bases; J trimming: 4 bases; junction bases outside the gene matches: 11. The CDR3 runs to 18 residues. Germline V gene lookup returns CDR1 LGHDT and CDR2 YNNKEL (reference sequence). CDR3 loop: CASSQRATSGMSPDTQYF. The CDR3 nucleotides read TGTGCCAGCAGCCAACGAGCGACTAGCGGGATGAGCCCAGATACGCAGTATTTT.

The chain is built from TRBV27 and TRBJ2-1, with D tentatively TRBD2 (5 bases). Trimming stripped 7 bases from V and 3 bases from J, with 16 bases between. The CDR3 loop spans 15 amino acids. The V gene's germline CDR1 is MNHEY and CDR2 SMNVEV (reference sequence). DNA for the CDR3: TGTGCCAGCACCTGGACTCCCTTGGGCTACAATGAGCAGTTCTTC. Translation gives CASTWTPLGYNEQFF.

This clonotype was seen repeatedly, ten times or more. This chain connects TRBV20-1 to TRBJ2-5; 11 nucleotides agree with TRBD2. The CDR3 length is 15 residues. Trimming cost V 3 bases and J 7 bases; bases outside gene matches: 10. Germline loops: CDR1 DFQATT, CDR2 SNEGSKA (reference sequence). CDR3 coding DNA: TGCAGTGCTAGTTCTACTAGCGGGAGAGCTGGGACCCAGTACTTC. Protein sequence: CSASSTSGRAGTQYF.

V and J are TRBV29-1 and TRBJ2-3, with D unresolved. Germline assignment: CDR1 SQVTM and CDR2 ANQGSEA. The CDR3 sequence is 14 residues long. Trimming took off 7 bases at V and 1 base at J, with 15 bases between the two ends. CDR3 amino acids: CSANSGVGTDTQYF. CDR3 coding DNA: TGCAGCGCAAACAGTGGGGTTGGCACAGATACGCAGTATTTT.

The V and J genes are TRBV27 and TRBJ2-3, with TRBD1 as a possible D gene (6 bases). This CDR3 comprises 16 residues. The ends were cut back, 3 bases at V and 2 bases at J, with 15 bases in the middle. Looked up from germline, CDR1 is MNHEY and CDR2 is SMNVEV (reference sequence). CDR3 nucleotide sequence: TGTGCCAGCAGTTTTTGGTCAGGGGTTGACACAGATACGCAGTATTTT. Protein sequence: CASSFWSGVDTDTQYF.

A single count supports this clonotype. The chain uses TRBV27 and TRBJ1-2; maybe TRBD1 (5 bases). CDR3 length: 13 residues. The V gene lost 4 bases and the J gene lost 7 bases, with 13 bases spanning the gap. CDR1 and CDR2 from the germline V gene are MNHEY and SMNVEV (reference sequence). CDR3 in DNA: TGTGCCAGCAGTTGTAATTCTGGGGGTGGCTACACCTTC. Amino acids: CASSCNSGGGYTF.

CDR3 coding DNA: TGTGCCAGCAGTTTATCTAGCGGGGACACAGATACGCAGTATTTT. Translation gives CASSLSSGDTDTQYF. The chain couples TRBV28 to TRBJ2-3; 9 positions agree with TRBD2. The germline CDR1 and CDR2 sequences are MDHEN and SYDVKM. CDR3 size: 15 residues. Trimming took 1 base from V and 2 from J; bases not matched to a gene: 1.

The chain uses TRBV29-1 and TRBJ2-3; 7 positions agree with TRBD2. The J segment lost 5 bases and the V segment lost 1 base, leaving 3 bases of the junction unmatched. This CDR3 has 13 amino acids. The germline CDR1 and CDR2 sequences are SQVTM and ANQGSEA. The CDR3 nucleotides read TGCAGCGTTGAAGTGACGGGGGGAGATACGCAGTATTTT. This codes for CSVEVTGGDTQYF.

The gene calls are TRBV7-9 and TRBJ2-7; D gene ambiguous. The germline CDR1 and CDR2 sequences are SEHNR and FQNEAQ (reference sequence). The V end lost 6 bases, the J end lost 3 bases, and 9 bases lay between the germline ends. The CDR3 extends over 12 amino acids. DNA for the CDR3: TGTGCCAGCAGGGCGACGTTCTACGAGCAGTACTTC. As protein: CASRATFYEQYF.

V and J are TRBV7-9 and TRBJ2-6, with no clear D. The CDR3 is 13 amino acids. Germline V gives CDR1 SEHNR, CDR2 FQNEAQ (reference sequence). V dropped 7 bases and J dropped 3 bases, with 7 bases sitting between them. The CDR3 DNA follows: TGTGCCAGCAACCCGGATGGGGCCAACGTCCTGACTTTC. As protein: CASNPDGANVLTF.

The chain combines TRBV7-2 with TRBJ1-4; D remains ambiguous. The CDR3 sequence is 16 residues long. Per the germline V gene, CDR1 is SGHTA and CDR2 is FQGNSA. The germline V and J ends were trimmed by 2 bases and 1 base, with 11 bases remaining between them. This chain's CDR3 is CASSLRPQITNEKLFF. CDR3 in DNA: TGTGCCAGCAGCTTACGGCCCCAGATAACTAATGAAAAACTGTTTTTT.

Written as DNA, the CDR3 is TGTGCCAGCCAGGGGCCAGATACGCAGTATTTT. It is translated as CASQGPDTQYF. The rearrangement links TRBV12-3 or TRBV12-4 to TRBJ2-3; perhaps TRBD1 as D (6 bases). V shed 8 bases and J shed 4 bases, with 7 bases lying between them. CDR3 length: 11 residues.

V gene TRBV20-1 combines with J gene TRBJ2-5; TRBD2 is a possible D gene (5 bases). CDR3 length equals 14 residues. V was cut by 1 base and J by 5 bases, with 14 bases left in between. Looked up from germline, CDR1 is DFQATT and CDR2 is SNEGSKA (reference sequence). The CDR3 sequence: CSARAPIGSETQYF. Here the CDR3 DNA reads TGCAGTGCTAGAGCGCCGATAGGGAGCGAGACCCAGTACTTC.

The genes are TRBV29-1 and TRBJ1-2, with 8 bases aligning to TRBD1. This CDR3 comprises 13 residues. V lost 0 bases, J lost 8 bases, and 5 bases stayed unmatched. CDR1 and CDR2 (germline): SQVTM, ANQGSEA. The CDR3 loop reads CSVEERTGSGYTF. The DNA for the CDR3 is TGCAGCGTTGAAGAACGGACAGGGTCGGGCTACACCTTC.

The CDR3 bases are TGTGCCAGCAGCGTAGACAGCCACGTCGGGGGGAAGCAAGAGACCCAGTACTTC. This gives the protein CASSVDSHVGGKQETQYF. The chain uses TRBV9 and TRBJ2-4, with 7 bases lining up with TRBD2. The J call may be in error: the DNA end matches TRBJ2-5 better. The CDR3 contains 18 residues. Germline values: CDR1 SGDLS, CDR2 YYNGEE.

The DNA for the CDR3 is TGTGCCAGCGGGATAAATCAGGTTAGGCCTGAAGCTTTCTTT. Translation: CASGINQVRPEAFF. This chain joins TRBV28 and TRBJ1-1; D is undetermined. Germline CDR1 reads MDHEN; CDR2 reads SYDVKM. Trimming removed 8 bases from V and 6 bases from J, with 19 bases in between. The CDR3 loop spans 14 amino acids.

This clonotype was seen once. V usage is TRBV29-1 and J usage is TRBJ1-1; no definite D call. The CDR3 runs 13 residues. Trimming removed 5 bases at V and 2 bases at J, with 12 bases between. Germline values: CDR1 SQVTM, CDR2 ANQGSEA. The CDR3 loop is CSVRTPINTEAFF. The CDR3 DNA is TGCAGCGTTCGCACCCCCATAAACACTGAAGCTTTCTTT.

The J gene is TRBJ1-2, the V gene TRBV27, with D possibly matching TRBD1 (5 bases). The V and J ends lost 4 bases and 7 bases respectively, with 13 bases between them. Germline values: CDR1 MNHEY, CDR2 SMNVEV (reference sequence). There are 13 residues in the CDR3. The chain's CDR3 is CASSSNRNCGYTF. DNA for the CDR3: TGTGCCAGCAGTTCAAACAGGAATTGTGGCTACACCTTC.

The CDR3: CASSLDVGTVKIYGYTF. The CDR3 coding sequence is TGTGCCAGCAGCTTAGACGTGGGGACAGTAAAAATCTATGGCTACACCTTC. The chain is built from TRBV7-2 and TRBJ1-2, with 7 bases aligning to TRBD1. The CDR3 totals 17 residues. Germline lookup yields CDR1 SGHTA and CDR2 FQGNSA. J gave up 4 bases and V 1 base, and 12 bases lay outside the gene matches. Based on the CDR3 plus reference TRBV7-2 and TRBJ1-2, the full variable domain is GAGVSQSPSNKVTEKGKDVELRCDPISGHTALYWYRQSLGQGLEFLIYFQGNSAPDKSGLPSDRFSAERTGGSVSTLTIQRTQQEDSAVYLCASSLDVGTVKIYGYTFGSGTRLTVV.

This clonotype showed up just a few times. The chain recombines TRBV7-2 with TRBJ2-4; D is perhaps TRBD2 (5 bases). The V end lost 1 base, the J end lost 5 bases, and 21 bases lay between the germline ends. The CDR3 consists of 18 residues. The germline CDR1 and CDR2 sequences are SGHTA and FQGNSA. CDR3 amino acids: CASSLGRVFAGRQNIQYF. The CDR3 DNA reads TGTGCCAGCAGCTTAGGGCGGGTATTCGCGGGCCGACAAAACATTCAGTACTTC.

The CDR3 DNA sequence: TGTGCCATCAGTGACCGGGACAGGGGCCAAGAGACCCAGTACTTC. Protein: CAISDRDRGQETQYF. The genes are TRBV10-3 and TRBJ2-5; the match to TRBD1 covers 10 bases. The CDR3 is 15 residues long. Germline-derived CDR1 and CDR2 are ENHRY and SYGVKD. Trimming at V came to 3 bases and at J to 1 base, leaving 2 bases not matched to a gene.

This chain connects TRBV7-2 to TRBJ2-7; D is unclear. This CDR3 has 14 residues. Germline V gene data show CDR1 as SGHTA and CDR2 as FQGNSA. V was cut by 5 bases and J by 7 bases, with 18 bases left in between. In nucleotides, the CDR3 is TGTGCCAGCAGCCTCCGAAAGGTCGGGTTTGAGCAGTACTTC. Protein sequence: CASSLRKVGFEQYF.

This clonotype has just a few counts. The V call is TRBV29-1, the J call TRBJ2-7; no definite D call. Trimming cost V 6 bases and J 3 bases, with 15 bases left between them. In germline, CDR1 is SQVTM, CDR2 ANQGSEA. The CDR3 runs to 13 residues. DNA for the CDR3: TGCAGCGTCGGGCCGTCCTCGGGCTACGAGCAGTACTTC. Protein product: CSVGPSSGYEQYF.